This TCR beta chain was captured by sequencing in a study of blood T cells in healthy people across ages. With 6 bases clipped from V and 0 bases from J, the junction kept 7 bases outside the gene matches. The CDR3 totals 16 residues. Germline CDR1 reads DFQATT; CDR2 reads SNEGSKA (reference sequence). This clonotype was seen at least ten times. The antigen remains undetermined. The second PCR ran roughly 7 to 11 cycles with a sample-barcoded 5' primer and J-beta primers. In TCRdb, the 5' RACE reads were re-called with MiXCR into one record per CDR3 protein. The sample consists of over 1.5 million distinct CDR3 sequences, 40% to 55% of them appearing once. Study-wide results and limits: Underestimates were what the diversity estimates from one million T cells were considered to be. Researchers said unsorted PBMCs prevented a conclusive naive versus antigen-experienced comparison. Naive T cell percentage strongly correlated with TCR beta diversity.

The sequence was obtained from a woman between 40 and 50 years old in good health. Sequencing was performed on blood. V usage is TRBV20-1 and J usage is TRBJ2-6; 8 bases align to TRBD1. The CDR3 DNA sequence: TGCAGTGCAGACAGGGGCGCCTTCTCTGGGGCCAACGTCCTGACTTTC. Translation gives CSADRGAFSGANVLTF.